Shown below are 11 T cell receptor beta chains from a single sample sequenced in a study of OX40 agonist ivuxolimab in advanced cancers. The data were produced by immunoSEQ multiplex PCR, yet TCRdb's version contains in-frame clones alone and is incomplete. The sample shows tens of thousands of clones, less than 85% of them seen only once. The sequencing here drew on CD4+ or CD8+ T cells sorted from blood, taken in a trial of the OX40 agonist ivuxolimab. Receptors were obtained from an adult with an advanced solid tumor such as melanoma, head and neck, liver or kidney cancer.

CDR3 loop: CASSQDRFGVRSVEQYF. As DNA, the CDR3 is TGCGCCAGCAGCCAAGATCGGTTTGGGGTCAGAAGCGTCGAGCAGTACTTC. The chain combines TRBV4-3 with TRBJ2-7; D ambiguous. The ends were cut back, 0 bases at V and 6 bases at J, with 21 bases in the middle. The CDR3 sequence is 17 residues long. The V gene's germline CDR1 is LGHNA and CDR2 YSLEER.

V gene TRBV2 combines with J gene TRBJ2-2, with D tentatively TRBD1 (5 bases). Germline assignment: CDR1 SNHLY and CDR2 FYNNEI. V was shortened by 2 bases and J by 3 bases, with 10 bases between the two germline ends. The CDR3 covers 15 residues. CDR3 nucleotides: TGTGCCAGCAGTGAAAGGGGTCCTTACACCGGGGAGCTGTTTTTT. Its translation is CASSERGPYTGELFF.

The chain uses TRBV9 and TRBJ2-2, with D perhaps being TRBD1 or TRBD2 (5 bases each). This CDR3 has 15 amino acids. The V end was cut by 2 bases, the J end by 1 base, with 9 bases between. From germline, CDR1 is SGDLS and CDR2 YYNGEE. The CDR3 DNA reads TGTGCCAGCAGCGTCGGGGACCAGAACACCGGGGAGCTGTTTTTT. Its protein product is CASSVGDQNTGELFF. The full variable domain, in which reference TRBV9 and TRBJ2-2 provide the parts outside the CDR3, is DSGVTQTPKHLITATGQRVTLRCSPRSGDLSVYWYQQSLDQGLQFLIQYYNGEERAKGNILERFSAQQFPDLHSELNLSSLELGDSALYFCASSVGDQNTGELFFGEGSRLTVL.

The chain couples TRBV14 to TRBJ2-7; D perhaps matches TRBD2 (6 bases). V shed 2 bases and J shed 2 bases, with 19 bases lying between them. The CDR3 has 17 amino acids. Looked up from germline, CDR1 is SGHDN and CDR2 is FVKESK. The CDR3 nucleotides read TGTGCCAGCAGCCAATGGGTACCGGGACTGTTCGCCTACGAGCAGTACGTC. This codes for CASSQWVPGLFAYEQYV.

A word on this clone: The same CDR3 can be traced to other DNA sequences in this sample. V is TRBV9 and J is TRBJ2-1; D not resolved. CDR1 and CDR2 (germline): SGDLS, YYNGEE. Between the trimmed V and J ends, which lost 0 bases and 7 bases, there was a span of 5 bases. The CDR3 contains 12 residues. CDR3 residues: CASSVAGNEQFF. The CDR3 DNA sequence: TGTGCCAGCAGCGTAGCCGGTAATGAGCAGTTCTTC. The full variable domain, completed using reference TRBV9 and TRBJ2-1, is DSGVTQTPKHLITATGQRVTLRCSPRSGDLSVYWYQQSLDQGLQFLIQYYNGEERAKGNILERFSAQQFPDLHSELNLSSLELGDSALYFCASSVAGNEQFFGPGTRLTVL.

The chain has TRBV30 and TRBJ2-1; TRBD1 or TRBD2 may be the D gene (6 bases each). V lost 4 bases, J lost 3 bases, and 13 bases lay in between. The length of the CDR3 is 14 residues. Per the germline V gene, CDR1 is GTSNPN and CDR2 is SVGIG (reference sequence). DNA of the CDR3: TGTGCCTGGACTTGGGGGGCCGACTACAATGAGCAGTTCTTC. The encoded protein is CAWTWGADYNEQFF.

The chain joins TRBV6-6 to TRBJ2-2; D not certain. The CDR3 runs 14 residues. Trimming removed 5 bases from V and 6 bases from J, with 13 bases in between. Germline V gene sequence: CDR1 MNHNY, CDR2 SVGAGI (reference sequence). The CDR3 spells CASSLREWAGELFF. Written as DNA, the CDR3 is TGTGCCAGCAGTCTCAGAGAGTGGGCCGGGGAGCTGTTTTTT.

The chain has TRBV11-2 and TRBJ2-2; no firm D call. The CDR3 totals 13 residues. V gave up 1 base and J gave up 6 bases, with 6 bases separating them. Germline V gene lookup returns CDR1 SGHAT and CDR2 FQNNGV. The CDR3 nucleotides read TGTGCCAGCAGCTTAGCCTCGGCCGGGGAGCTGTTTTTT. Translation gives CASSLASAGELFF.

This clone was detected a few times. The V and J genes are TRBV11-3 and TRBJ2-7, with D perhaps assigned TRBD1 or TRBD2 (5 bases each). The V end was cut by 1 base, the J end by 3 bases, with 10 bases between. The germline V gene encodes CDR1 SGHNT and CDR2 YENEEA. CDR3 length: 14 amino acids. The CDR3 here is CASSLVRDLYEQYV. Here the CDR3 DNA reads TGTGCCAGCAGCTTAGTAAGGGACCTCTACGAGCAGTACGTC.

The chain employs TRBV7-2 and TRBJ2-3, with 7 bases aligning to TRBD2. Trimming took 5 bases from V and 8 from J; bases not matched to a gene: 7. This CDR3 has 13 residues. Germline CDR1 is SGHTA and CDR2 is FQGNSA. The CDR3 sequence is CASSLGGDGTQYF. CDR3 nucleotides: TGTGCCAGCAGCCTTGGGGGGGATGGTACGCAGTATTTT.

The chain recombines TRBV30 with TRBJ2-7; D perhaps matches TRBD1 (6 bases). The CDR3 has 15 amino acids. Germline assignment: CDR1 GTSNPN and CDR2 SVGIG (reference sequence). Trimming cost V 5 bases and J 3 bases, with 20 bases left between them. The CDR3 bases are TGTGCCTGGGCCCCCCCCCTAGGACAGTTCTACGAGCAGTACTTC. Translated, it gives CAWAPPLGQFYEQYF. The whole variable domain, filled in from reference TRBV30 and TRBJ2-7, reads SQTIHQWPATLVQPVGSPLSLECTVEGTSNPNLYWYRQAAGRGLQLLFYSVGIGQISSEVPQNLSASRPQDRQFILSSKKLLLSDSGFYLCAWAPPLGQFYEQYFGPGTRLTVT.